This is a list of T cell receptor beta chains from one sample in a study of blood T cell repertoires in COVID-19. The repertoire was sequenced with immunoSEQ multiplex PCR; TCRdb's copy has only in-frame clones and lacks some. The sample yields fewer than 110,000 clones, about three quarters seen once. Sample: peripheral blood. The receptors shown here come from a man aged 65-85 years with acute or convalescent COVID-19. Both conserved end residues are part of each CDR3. D genes are given only for firm matches. A clone size is listed for some rows: how often the clone was seen (once, few, many), or a class if it is expanded.

TRBV5-1	TRBJ2-2	TRBD1	NA	CASRRDRVGGELFF	TGCGCCAGCAGAAGGGACAGGGTAGGCGGGGAGCTGTTTTTT
TRBV14	TRBJ1-2	NA	NA	CASSQADYGYTF	TGTGCCAGCAGCCAAGCCGACTATGGCTACACCTTC
TRBV7-3	TRBJ2-3	TRBD2	NA	CASSLGLASTDTQYF	TGTGCCAGCAGCTTAGGACTAGCTAGCACAGATACGCAGTATTTT
TRBV10-3	TRBJ1-6	TRBD1	NA	CAIGGTGGSPLHF	TGTGCCATCGGCGGGACAGGGGGCTCACCCCTCCACTTT
TRBV15	TRBJ1-6	TRBD1	NA	CATSRNPTGDSPLHF	TGTGCCACCAGCAGAAATCCTACAGGGGATTCACCCCTCCACTTT
TRBV11-2	TRBJ2-7	NA	NA	CASSPLASEQYF	TGTGCCAGCAGCCCTCTAGCCTCCGAGCAGTACTTC
TRBV27	TRBJ1-1	NA	NA	CASYDSLNTEAFF	TGTGCCAGCTACGACAGTCTGAACACTGAAGCTTTCTTT
TRBV12-3/TRBV12-4	TRBJ2-3	TRBD2	few	CASSPGLAAYF	TGTGCCAGCAGCCCGGGACTAGCGGCGTATTTT
TRBV23-1	TRBJ2-1	NA	once	CASSHEVESHNEQFF	TGCGCCAGCAGTCACGAGGTTGAGTCACACAATGAGCAGTTCTTC
TRBV2	TRBJ2-7	TRBD1	NA	CASSEAPDRASYEQYF	TGTGCCAGCAGTGAAGCGCCGGACAGGGCCTCCTACGAGCAGTACTTC
TRBV6-1	TRBJ1-5	NA	NA	CASSETAGTGWGYQPQHF	TGTGCCAGCAGTGAAACCGCGGGTACAGGGTGGGGGTATCAGCCCCAGCATTTT
TRBV19	TRBJ2-7	TRBD1	many	CASSLDRSYEQYF	TGTGCCAGTAGTCTGGACAGGTCCTACGAGCAGTACTTC
TRBV7-8	TRBJ1-1	NA	NA	CASSLARGEGTEAFF	TGTGCCAGCAGCTTAGCCAGGGGTGAAGGAACTGAAGCTTTCTTT
TRBV6-1	TRBJ1-6	NA	few	CASSEYTDLNSPLHF	TGTGCCAGCAGTGAATATACAGATTTGAATTCACCCCTCCACTTT
TRBV7-9	TRBJ1-2	NA	NA	CASSYGGVGYTF	TGTGCCAGCAGCTACGGCGGGGTCGGCTACACCTTC
TRBV12-3/TRBV12-4	TRBJ2-5	TRBD2	few	CASSGLGETQYF	TGTGCCAGCAGTGGACTAGGGGAGACCCAGTACTTC
TRBV27	TRBJ1-6	NA	NA	CASSLSRVLGYNSPLHF	TGTGCCAGCAGTTTATCGAGGGTATTGGGCTATAATTCACCCCTCCACTTT
TRBV9	TRBJ1-1	TRBD1	few	CASSVDPGQGAEAFF	TGTGCCAGCAGCGTAGACCCGGGACAGGGAGCTGAAGCTTTCTTT
TRBV28	TRBJ1-1	NA	NA	CASSPTQGRTEAFF	TGTGCCAGCAGTCCAACTCAGGGGCGGACTGAAGCTTTCTTT
TRBV5-4	TRBJ2-5	TRBD1	NA	CASSLAGQQETQYF	TGTGCCAGCAGCTTGGCGGGACAGCAAGAGACCCAGTACTTC
TRBV5-1	TRBJ2-5	NA	NA	CASSLEGADGETQYF	TGCGCCAGCAGCTTGGAAGGGGCGGACGGGGAGACCCAGTACTTC
TRBV11-2	TRBJ2-3	NA	NA	CASRLGGADTQYF	TGTGCCAGCAGGCTAGGAGGGGCAGATACGCAGTATTTT
TRBV7-8	TRBJ1-1	TRBD1	NA	CASSRAQGATNTEAFF	TGTGCCAGCAGCCGCGCTCAGGGGGCCACGAACACTGAAGCTTTCTTT
TRBV3-1/TRBV3-2	TRBJ2-3	TRBD2	NA	CASSPGTSGGVRLTDTQYF	TGTGCCAGCAGCCCTGGGACTAGCGGGGGGGTGAGGTTGACAGATACGCAGTATTTT
TRBV5-4	TRBJ1-2	NA	NA	CASSPQGREGYTF	TGTGCCAGCAGCCCGCAGGGGAGGGAGGGCTACACCTTC
TRBV19	TRBJ2-3	TRBD1	NA	CASSTNRGYTDTQYF	TGTGCCAGTAGTACCAACAGGGGGTACACAGATACGCAGTATTTT
TRBV11-2	TRBJ2-5	TRBD2	NA	CASSPGLAGGQETQYF	TGTGCCAGCAGCCCGGGACTAGCGGGGGGACAAGAGACCCAGTACTTC
TRBV11-2	TRBJ2-2	NA	NA	CASSLAHSGGELFF	TGTGCCAGCAGCTTAGCCCATTCCGGCGGGGAGCTGTTTTTT
TRBV6-1	TRBJ2-2	NA	NA	CASSELGNTGELFF	TGTGCCAGCAGTGAACTAGGGAACACCGGGGAGCTGTTTTTT